This record covers a single T cell receptor beta chain. The target antigen is unknown. J lost 1 base, V lost 5 bases, and 11 bases had no gene match. There are 18 residues in the CDR3. Germline CDR1 is MGHRA and CDR2 is YSYEKL. The sample is drawn from a study of shared clonotypes between healthy human individuals. Profiling relied on immunoSEQ multiplex PCR, and the TCRdb table lists in-frame clones only, not all of them. The table shows approximately 180,000 clones, with approximately 92% occurring only once. Overall study findings and caveats: Sharing across four donors was highest in naive CD4 (roughly 5%) and lowest in memory CD8 (0.4%).

This TCR was recovered from a woman in her twenties or thirties in good health. The V call is TRBV4-1, the J call TRBJ2-5; 12 bases match TRBD1. Sequencing was performed on naive CD4+ T cells sorted from blood. The subset is: CD45RA+ positively selected. CDR3 in amino acids: CASSANLRDRGPQETQYF. CDR3 DNA: TGCGCCAGCAGCGCCAACCTCCGGGACAGGGGGCCCCAAGAGACCCAGTACTTC.